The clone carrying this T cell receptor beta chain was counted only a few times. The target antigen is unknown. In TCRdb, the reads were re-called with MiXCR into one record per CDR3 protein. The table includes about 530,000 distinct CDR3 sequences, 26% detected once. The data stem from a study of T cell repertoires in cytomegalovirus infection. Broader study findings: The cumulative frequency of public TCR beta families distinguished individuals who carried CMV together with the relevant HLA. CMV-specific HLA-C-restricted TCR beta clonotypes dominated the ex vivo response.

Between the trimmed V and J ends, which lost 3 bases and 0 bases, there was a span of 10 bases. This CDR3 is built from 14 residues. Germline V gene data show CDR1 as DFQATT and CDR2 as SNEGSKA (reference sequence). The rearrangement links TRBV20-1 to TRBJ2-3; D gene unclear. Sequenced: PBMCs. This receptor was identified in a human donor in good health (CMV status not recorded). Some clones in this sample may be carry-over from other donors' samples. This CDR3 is CSASLGPSTDTQYF. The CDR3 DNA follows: TGCAGTGCTAGTCTAGGTCCTAGCACAGATACGCAGTATTTT.